The entry that follows covers one T cell receptor beta chain sequence. Its antigen remains unidentified. Assay: immunoSEQ multiplex PCR; the TCRdb copy retains only in-frame clones and omits some. The repertoire holds over 95,000 clones, with roughly 92% as singletons. The data stem from a study of T cell responses to AZD1222 COVID-19 vaccine. Germline-derived CDR1 and CDR2 are MNHEY and SVGAGI. The CDR3 totals 15 residues. V was clipped by 6 bases and J by 3 bases; unmatched bases: 9. General study points: Among those given AZD1222, only five or six were seropositive at baseline. Regions left unmutated in variants are reportedly the target of nearly half of spike-specific TCRs. Without day 14 samples, only post-peak T cell repertoires were studied. Clonal diversity may have been underestimated in mostly white British donors.

This sequence was found in an adult in good health. The rearrangement links TRBV6-5 to TRBJ1-2; TRBD1 agrees at 8 bases. Here the sequenced sample was peripheral blood, taken on day 0 of AZD1222 vaccination. The DNA for the CDR3 is TGTGCCAGCAGCCGCAGGGGGCGCGGTGACTATGGCTACACCTTC. Translation: CASSRRGRGDYGYTF.